These 16 T cell receptor beta chains originate from one sample sequenced in a study of shared clonotypes between healthy human individuals. TCRdb's table, derived via immunoSEQ multiplex PCR, lists solely in-frame clones and lacks some. This sample has a few million clones, with 93% found just once. Input material: naive CD4+ T cells from PBMCs. Subset given: CD45RA+ positively selected. These TCRs come from a man between 18 and 29 years old in good health. Some clones in this sample may be carry-over from other donors' samples.

The chain uses TRBV11-1 and TRBJ2-7, with 10 nucleotides matching TRBD2. The CDR3 loop spans 14 amino acids. Germline assignment: CDR1 SGHAT and CDR2 FQDESV (reference sequence). V shed 5 bases and J 4 bases; nucleotides not matched to a gene: 5. The CDR3 region has the DNA TGTGCCAGCAGCCGTAGCGGGGGGCAGTACGAGCAGTACTTC. Its protein product is CASSRSGGQYEQYF.

CDR3 sequence (DNA): TGTGCCAGCAGTGAACAGGGCGCCGGTTGGGAAAAACTGTTTTTT. Its translation is CASSEQGAGWEKLFF. The chain combines TRBV25-1 with TRBJ1-4; maybe TRBD1 (5 bases). Germline V CDR1 and CDR2: MGHDK, SYGVNS. The CDR3 is 15 residues long. V gave up 2 bases and J gave up 8 bases, with 15 bases separating them.

The chain is built from TRBV28 and TRBJ2-7; 9 bases agree with TRBD1. With V trimmed by 5 bases and J by 3 bases, 8 bases remained unmatched. The CDR3 has 15 residues. Germline loops: CDR1 MDHEN, CDR2 SYDVKM. The CDR3 DNA reads as TGTGCCAGCAGTGCGCCGGGACAGGGTAACTACGAGCAGTACTTC. Translated: CASSAPGQGNYEQYF.

The V call is TRBV7-3, the J call TRBJ1-2; D might be TRBD1 (6 bases). The V end was cut by 1 base, the J end by 6 bases, with 12 bases between. In germline, CDR1 is SGHTA, CDR2 FQGTGA. The CDR3 sequence is 14 residues long. In nucleotides, the CDR3 is TGTGCCAGCAGCTTAAACCGAGGGGGAGATGGCTACACCTTC. Amino acid sequence: CASSLNRGGDGYTF.

The rearrangement links TRBV4-2 to TRBJ2-3; TRBD2 matches at 8 bases. The CDR3 extends over 16 amino acids. Germline values: CDR1 LGHNA, CDR2 YNFKEQ. Losses at the gene ends were 4 bases for V and 2 bases for J; bases not matched to a gene: 8. CDR3 residues: CASSPGVAGLTDTQYF. The CDR3 DNA follows: TGTGCCAGCAGCCCGGGGGTAGCGGGGCTCACAGATACGCAGTATTTT.

Worth noting for this clone: Other DNA sequences from this sample encode an identical CDR3 as well. The chain is built from TRBV7-2 and TRBJ2-6, with D maybe TRBD1 (5 bases). The V end lost 6 bases, the J end lost 0 bases, and 9 bases lay between the germline ends. Looked up from germline, CDR1 is SGHTA and CDR2 is FQGNSA. This CDR3 has 15 residues. CDR3 DNA: TGTGCCAGCAGTCTAGGGGACTCTGGGGCCAACGTCCTGACTTTC. Translating it yields CASSLGDSGANVLTF.

Remarks on this clone: At one of its ends the junction is not consistent with the germline gene, which may arise from a read error. This CDR3 is also generated by other DNA sequences in the sample. This chain uses TRBV5-1 with TRBJ2-3; D unclear. Per the germline V gene, CDR1 is SGHRS and CDR2 is YFSETQ. The CDR3 contains 13 residues. The CDR3 nucleotides read TGCGCCAGCAGCTTGGGTGGCACGGATACGCAGTATTTT. Its protein is CASSLGGTDTQYF.

V usage is TRBV9 and J usage is TRBJ2-1; 12 nucleotides match TRBD2. The CDR3 sequence is 16 residues long. CDR1 is SGDLS and CDR2 is YYNGEE in the germline V gene. V lost 2 bases to trimming and J lost 12 bases; unmatched junction nucleotides: 12. The CDR3 reads CASSVGGLAGYQGQFF. CDR3 nucleotide sequence: TGTGCCAGCAGCGTGGGAGGACTAGCGGGATATCAGGGGCAGTTCTTC.

This chain links TRBV11-3 with TRBJ2-2; 13 bases agree with TRBD2. V shed 0 bases and J 7 bases; nucleotides not matched to a gene: 5. The germline gives CDR1 SGHNT, CDR2 YENEEA. This CDR3 contains 17 residues. CDR3: CASSLDGTSGMRGELFF. In nucleotides, the CDR3 is TGTGCCAGCAGCTTAGATGGGACTAGCGGGATGCGCGGGGAGCTGTTTTTT.

The chain carries TRBV28 and TRBJ2-7; D is tentatively TRBD1 or TRBD2 (6 bases each). V lost 7 bases, J lost 1 base, and 11 bases lay in between. CDR1 is MDHEN, CDR2 SYDVKM, per germline. The CDR3 extends over 13 amino acids. CDR3 coding DNA: TGTGCCAGCAAAGAGGGGGGATCCTACGAGCAGTACTTC. This translates into CASKEGGSYEQYF.

The chain links TRBV6-4 to TRBJ1-5, with D possibly TRBD1 on 5 matching bases. The germline gives CDR1 MRHNA, CDR2 SNTAGT. This CDR3 has 15 amino acids. The V gene lost 4 bases and the J gene lost 3 bases, with 13 bases spanning the gap. The CDR3 DNA sequence: TGTGCCAGCAGTGCACTGGCAGGGTTCAATCAGCCCCAGCATTTT. Translating it yields CASSALAGFNQPQHF.

The gene calls are TRBV10-3 and TRBJ2-7; possibly TRBD1 or TRBD2 for D (5 bases each). Germline-derived CDR1 and CDR2 are ENHRY and SYGVKD. Trimming shortened V by 7 bases and J by 2 bases, and 12 bases separated the two germline ends. The CDR3 extends over 13 amino acids. The CDR3 nucleotides read TGTGCCATCAACCGGGACCCTCCCTACGAGCAGTACTTC. It specifies CAINRDPPYEQYF.

The CDR3 loop reads CASSFGTGEGEQYF. The DNA of the CDR3 is TGTGCCAGCAGCTTCGGTACAGGGGAGGGCGAGCAGTACTTC. The rearrangement joins TRBV11-2 to TRBJ2-7, with D perhaps TRBD1 or TRBD2 (7 bases each). V was pared by 3 bases and J by 6 bases, with 15 bases between. This CDR3 is 14 amino acids long. In germline, CDR1 is SGHAT, CDR2 FQNNGV.

The chain employs TRBV5-1 and TRBJ2-2; D gene unclear. The germline V and J ends were trimmed by 0 bases and 4 bases, with 7 bases remaining between them. CDR1 and CDR2 from the germline V gene are SGHRS and YFSETQ. The CDR3 is made up of 14 amino acids. The CDR3 loop is CASSLDQLTGELFF. As DNA, the CDR3 is TGCGCCAGCAGCTTGGACCAACTCACCGGGGAGCTGTTTTTT. The full variable domain, with the rest looked up from reference TRBV5-1 and TRBJ2-2, is KAGVTQTPRYLIKTRGQQVTLSCSPISGHRSVSWYQQTPGQGLQFLFEYFSETQRNKGNFPGRFSGRQFSNSRSEMNVSTLELGDSALYLCASSLDQLTGELFFGEGSRLTVL.

The CDR3 DNA is TGTGCCAGCAGCCCGGGTAGGGGGGATTACGAGCAGTACTTC. Protein: CASSPGRGDYEQYF. The rearrangement joins TRBV7-2 to TRBJ2-7, with D perhaps being TRBD1 or TRBD2 (6 bases each). Germline V gene sequence: CDR1 SGHTA, CDR2 FQGNSA. Trimming took off 5 bases at V and 4 bases at J, with 15 bases between the two ends. The length of the CDR3 is 14 residues.

This chain links TRBV5-1 with TRBJ2-2; D may be TRBD1 (5 bases). V dropped 4 bases and J dropped 4 bases, with 11 bases sitting between them. Germline-derived CDR1 and CDR2 are SGHRS and YFSETQ. The CDR3 sequence is 14 residues long. In DNA, the CDR3 is TGCGCCAGCAGCGCCGACAGCAGCACCGGGGAGCTGTTTTTT. This encodes CASSADSSTGELFF. Full variable domain (outside the CDR3, taken from reference TRBV5-1 and TRBJ2-2): KAGVTQTPRYLIKTRGQQVTLSCSPISGHRSVSWYQQTPGQGLQFLFEYFSETQRNKGNFPGRFSGRQFSNSRSEMNVSTLELGDSALYLCASSADSSTGELFFGEGSRLTVL.